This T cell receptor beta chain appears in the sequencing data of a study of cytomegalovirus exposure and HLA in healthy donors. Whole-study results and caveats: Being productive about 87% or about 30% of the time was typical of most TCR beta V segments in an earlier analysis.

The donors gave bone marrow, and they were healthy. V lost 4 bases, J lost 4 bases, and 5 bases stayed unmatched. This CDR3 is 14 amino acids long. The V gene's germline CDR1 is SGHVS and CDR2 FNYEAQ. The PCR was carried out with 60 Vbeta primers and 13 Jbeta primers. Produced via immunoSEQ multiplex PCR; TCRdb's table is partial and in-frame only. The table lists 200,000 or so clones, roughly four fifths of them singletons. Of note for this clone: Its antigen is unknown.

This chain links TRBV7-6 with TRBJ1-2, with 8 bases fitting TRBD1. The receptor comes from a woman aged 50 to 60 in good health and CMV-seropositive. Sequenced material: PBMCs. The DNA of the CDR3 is TGTGCCAGCAGCTCTTATCAGGGGGCCTATGGCTACACCTTC. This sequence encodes CASSSYQGAYGYTF.